A selection of T cell receptor beta chains follows, all from one sample in a study of T cell changes during pregnancy in multiple sclerosis. Sequenced by immunoSEQ multiplex PCR; TCRdb stores in-frame clones only, minus some. The table includes over 45,000 clones, over 90% detected once. Sequenced material: CD8+ T cells from peripheral blood mononuclear cells, taken in the third trimester of pregnancy. All receptors derive from a female donor with multiple sclerosis, enrolled in a pregnancy study. Each CDR3 is given with its conserved first and last residue. Fields, in order: CDR3 DNA, CDR3 protein, V gene, clone size, D gene, J gene, CDR3 length. The D gene is left open where the match is weak. Clone size appears in some rows only: once, few, many, or a class for an expanded clone.

cdr3_nt: TGCGCCAGCAGCCGCGACAGCTCTGGAAACACCATATATTTT
cdr3_aa: CASSRDSSGNTIYF
v_call: TRBV4-3
clone_size: .
d_call: .
j_call: TRBJ1-3
cdr3_length: 14

cdr3_nt: TGTGCCAGCAGTCCTATACCACAGGGCAACTATGGCTACACCTTC
cdr3_aa: CASSPIPQGNYGYTF
v_call: TRBV5-6
clone_size: once
d_call: .
j_call: TRBJ1-2
cdr3_length: 15

cdr3_nt: TGTGCCAGCAGCTCCATCGGGGGGGAAAGGTTGAACGAGCAGTACTTC
cdr3_aa: CASSSIGGERLNEQYF
v_call: TRBV11-2
clone_size: .
d_call: TRBD2
j_call: TRBJ2-7
cdr3_length: 16

cdr3_nt: TGCGCCAGCAGCTTGACTAGCGGGAGTCGAGTTGACGAGCAGTACTTC
cdr3_aa: CASSLTSGSRVDEQYF
v_call: TRBV5-1
clone_size: once
d_call: TRBD2
j_call: TRBJ2-7
cdr3_length: 16

cdr3_nt: TGTGCCAGCAGCGGAACAGGGGTAAATGTCGGGGAGCTGTTTTTT
cdr3_aa: CASSGTGVNVGELFF
v_call: TRBV11-2
clone_size: .
d_call: TRBD1
j_call: TRBJ2-2
cdr3_length: 15

cdr3_nt: TGTGCCAGCAGTTTCGGAACCACTAGCGGGAGAGTCCACGAGCAGTACTTC
cdr3_aa: CASSFGTTSGRVHEQYF
v_call: TRBV28
clone_size: .
d_call: TRBD2
j_call: TRBJ2-7
cdr3_length: 17

cdr3_nt: TGTGCCAGCAGTTCTCCCAGACAGGGTACTAACTATGGCTACACCTTC
cdr3_aa: CASSSPRQGTNYGYTF
v_call: TRBV27
clone_size: .
d_call: TRBD1
j_call: TRBJ1-2
cdr3_length: 16

cdr3_nt: TGTGCCAGCAGAGGAGAGGATACGCAGTATTTT
cdr3_aa: CASRGEDTQYF
v_call: TRBV7-9
clone_size: .
d_call: .
j_call: TRBJ2-3
cdr3_length: 11

cdr3_nt: TGCGCCAGCAGCCAAGTCGGACAGGGGGCGAGCTCCTACGAGCAGTACTTC
cdr3_aa: CASSQVGQGASSYEQYF
v_call: TRBV4-1
clone_size: .
d_call: TRBD1
j_call: TRBJ2-7
cdr3_length: 17

cdr3_nt: TGTGCCAGCACCCCGGGACAGGGGTACGAGCAGTACTTC
cdr3_aa: CASTPGQGYEQYF
v_call: TRBV2
clone_size: .
d_call: TRBD1
j_call: TRBJ2-7
cdr3_length: 13

cdr3_nt: TGTGCCAGCAGTTACTCAGGGGGAGGGTTGAACACTGAAGCTTTCTTT
cdr3_aa: CASSYSGGGLNTEAFF
v_call: TRBV6-5
clone_size: .
d_call: .
j_call: TRBJ1-1
cdr3_length: 16

cdr3_nt: TGTGCCACCAGCAGAGATCCCGGACAGGGGCCAGATACGCAGTATTTT
cdr3_aa: CATSRDPGQGPDTQYF
v_call: TRBV15
clone_size: .
d_call: TRBD1
j_call: TRBJ2-3
cdr3_length: 16

cdr3_nt: TGTGCCAGTAGTGCATCAACCGGGACTCCTTACGAGCAGTACTTC
cdr3_aa: CASSASTGTPYEQYF
v_call: TRBV19
clone_size: .
d_call: .
j_call: TRBJ2-7
cdr3_length: 15

cdr3_nt: TGTGCCAGTAGTATCATCGGGGGCAATCAGCCCCAGCATTTT
cdr3_aa: CASSIIGGNQPQHF
v_call: TRBV19
clone_size: few
d_call: .
j_call: TRBJ1-5
cdr3_length: 14

cdr3_nt: TGTGCCAGCAGCATAGTGACAGGGCTGGCGGTATACGAGCAGTACTTC
cdr3_aa: CASSIVTGLAVYEQYF
v_call: TRBV7-9
clone_size: .
d_call: TRBD1
j_call: TRBJ2-7
cdr3_length: 16

cdr3_nt: TGCGCCAGCAGCTTGGGACAGGGGTCGGTGGATGAGCAGTTCTTC
cdr3_aa: CASSLGQGSVDEQFF
v_call: TRBV5-1
clone_size: .
d_call: TRBD1
j_call: TRBJ2-1
cdr3_length: 15

cdr3_nt: TGTGCCAGCAGTTTATCGGCAGGGGGTCGAGCTTTCTTT
cdr3_aa: CASSLSAGGRAFF
v_call: TRBV27
clone_size: .
d_call: TRBD1
j_call: TRBJ1-1
cdr3_length: 13

cdr3_nt: TGTGCCAGCAGCCCGCAGTCAACTCCGGGACAGGGGGGAGATACGCAGTATTTT
cdr3_aa: CASSPQSTPGQGGDTQYF
v_call: TRBV9
clone_size: .
d_call: TRBD1
j_call: TRBJ2-3
cdr3_length: 18

cdr3_nt: TGTGCCAGCAGCTTAGCGGGATTGCTAGCGGGATCTAGCACAGATACGCAGTATTTT
cdr3_aa: CASSLAGLLAGSSTDTQYF
v_call: TRBV7-8
clone_size: .
d_call: TRBD2
j_call: TRBJ2-3
cdr3_length: 19

cdr3_nt: TGTGCCACCAGCAGAGAAAGTGGGACAACGAACACCGGGGAGCTGTTTTTT
cdr3_aa: CATSRESGTTNTGELFF
v_call: TRBV15
clone_size: .
d_call: .
j_call: TRBJ2-2
cdr3_length: 17

cdr3_nt: TGTGCCAGCAGCTCGCCCGGGACAGGGGTTTGGGCAGATACGCAGTATTTT
cdr3_aa: CASSSPGTGVWADTQYF
v_call: TRBV7-9
clone_size: .
d_call: TRBD1
j_call: TRBJ2-3
cdr3_length: 17

cdr3_nt: TGTGCTAGTGGTTGTCCGGGACAGGGGTCCTACAATGAGCAGTTCTTC
cdr3_aa: CASGCPGQGSYNEQFF
v_call: TRBV12-5
clone_size: once
d_call: TRBD1
j_call: TRBJ2-1
cdr3_length: 16

cdr3_nt: TGTGCCAGCGGGGCAGCCTCCTACAATGAGCAGTTCTTC
cdr3_aa: CASGAASYNEQFF
v_call: TRBV6-5
clone_size: .
d_call: .
j_call: TRBJ2-1
cdr3_length: 13

cdr3_nt: TGCGCCAGCAGTGATTGGGAGAGCTCTGGAAACACCATATATTTT
cdr3_aa: CASSDWESSGNTIYF
v_call: TRBV10-1
clone_size: .
d_call: .
j_call: TRBJ1-3
cdr3_length: 15

cdr3_nt: TGTGCCAGCAGCTTATTCGCAGCGGCTTATGGCTACACCTTC
cdr3_aa: CASSLFAAAYGYTF
v_call: TRBV13
clone_size: .
d_call: .
j_call: TRBJ1-2
cdr3_length: 14

cdr3_nt: TGCGCCAGCAGCTTGGAGACTAGAGGGGATGAGCAGTACTTC
cdr3_aa: CASSLETRGDEQYF
v_call: TRBV5-1
clone_size: .
d_call: .
j_call: TRBJ2-7
cdr3_length: 14

cdr3_nt: TGCGCCAGCAGGTCGGAGGGTATCGATGAGCAGTTCTTC
cdr3_aa: CASRSEGIDEQFF
v_call: TRBV5-1
clone_size: .
d_call: .
j_call: TRBJ2-1
cdr3_length: 13

cdr3_nt: TGTGCCAGCAGCTCTGGGAGGCTAGCGGGAGGGCCCGCCGGGGAGCTGTTTTTT
cdr3_aa: CASSSGRLAGGPAGELFF
v_call: TRBV5-8
clone_size: .
d_call: TRBD2
j_call: TRBJ2-2
cdr3_length: 18

cdr3_nt: TGTGCCAGCAAACCCCCGGGACTAGCGATAGATACGCAGTATTTT
cdr3_aa: CASKPPGLAIDTQYF
v_call: TRBV27
clone_size: once
d_call: TRBD2
j_call: TRBJ2-3
cdr3_length: 15

cdr3_nt: TGTGCCAGCAGCTTAGTTACGGTCAATGAGCAGTTCTTC
cdr3_aa: CASSLVTVNEQFF
v_call: TRBV7-9
clone_size: once
d_call: .
j_call: TRBJ2-1
cdr3_length: 13

cdr3_nt: TGTGCCAGCAGCCTTACAACGAACACTGAAGCTTTCTTT
cdr3_aa: CASSLTTNTEAFF
v_call: TRBV27
clone_size: .
d_call: .
j_call: TRBJ1-1
cdr3_length: 13

cdr3_nt: TGTGCCAGCAGCGTTAATACGGTTCCAGGGCTAGCGGGAGGTGAGCAGTTCTTC
cdr3_aa: CASSVNTVPGLAGGEQFF
v_call: TRBV9
clone_size: .
d_call: TRBD2
j_call: TRBJ2-1
cdr3_length: 18

cdr3_nt: TGTGCCAGCCATGGGGACAGGGGCTACGAGCAGTACTTC
cdr3_aa: CASHGDRGYEQYF
v_call: TRBV18
clone_size: .
d_call: TRBD1
j_call: TRBJ2-7
cdr3_length: 13

cdr3_nt: TGTGCCAGCAGCCCGGACAGAAACTGGTACGAGCAGTACTTC
cdr3_aa: CASSPDRNWYEQYF
v_call: TRBV5-6
clone_size: .
d_call: .
j_call: TRBJ2-7
cdr3_length: 14

cdr3_nt: TGTGCCAGTAGCAAATATGGCCGAGCCGGGGGCTCCTACGAGCAGTACTTC
cdr3_aa: CASSKYGRAGGSYEQYF
v_call: TRBV19
clone_size: .
d_call: .
j_call: TRBJ2-7
cdr3_length: 17

cdr3_nt: TGTGCCAGCAGCGTGGACGGACTAGCGGGAAGGAATGAGCAGTTCTTC
cdr3_aa: CASSVDGLAGRNEQFF
v_call: TRBV9
clone_size: .
d_call: TRBD2
j_call: TRBJ2-1
cdr3_length: 16

cdr3_nt: TGTGCCAGCAGACCCTTGGCCCCACTAGCGGGCGGATCCTACGAGCAGTACTTC
cdr3_aa: CASRPLAPLAGGSYEQYF
v_call: TRBV28
clone_size: .
d_call: TRBD2
j_call: TRBJ2-7
cdr3_length: 18

cdr3_nt: TGTGCCAGCAGCTTAGTTGACAGGGGCCAAGAGACCCAGTACTTC
cdr3_aa: CASSLVDRGQETQYF
v_call: TRBV7-9
clone_size: once
d_call: TRBD1
j_call: TRBJ2-5
cdr3_length: 15

cdr3_nt: TGTGCCAGCAGTGGAGTTAAAGAGGCGGATACGCAGTATTTT
cdr3_aa: CASSGVKEADTQYF
v_call: TRBV6-1
clone_size: .
d_call: .
j_call: TRBJ2-3
cdr3_length: 14

cdr3_nt: TGTGCCAGCAGTTCCCCAGGGGGCGGGGAGCAGTTCTTC
cdr3_aa: CASSSPGGGEQFF
v_call: TRBV27
clone_size: .
d_call: TRBD1
j_call: TRBJ2-1
cdr3_length: 13

cdr3_nt: TGTGCCAGTAGTATCGACAGCAATAGCAATCAGCCCCAGCATTTT
cdr3_aa: CASSIDSNSNQPQHF
v_call: TRBV19
clone_size: .
d_call: .
j_call: TRBJ1-5
cdr3_length: 15

cdr3_nt: TGTGCCAGCAGCTCGAGCGGGGGGGCCTATGGCTACACCTTC
cdr3_aa: CASSSSGGAYGYTF
v_call: TRBV7-9
clone_size: .
d_call: .
j_call: TRBJ1-2
cdr3_length: 14

cdr3_nt: TGTGCCAGCAGGTCCGGGACAGGGTGGTACAATGAGCAGTTCTTC
cdr3_aa: CASRSGTGWYNEQFF
v_call: TRBV28
clone_size: .
d_call: TRBD1
j_call: TRBJ2-1
cdr3_length: 15

cdr3_nt: TGTGCCAGCAGCCCGGGACAGGTAGTCACAGATACGCAGTATTTT
cdr3_aa: CASSPGQVVTDTQYF
v_call: TRBV5-8
clone_size: .
d_call: TRBD1
j_call: TRBJ2-3
cdr3_length: 15

cdr3_nt: TGTGCCACCGCCCCGGGTCTTTCCTACGAGCAGTACTTC
cdr3_aa: CATAPGLSYEQYF
v_call: TRBV27
clone_size: .
d_call: .
j_call: TRBJ2-7
cdr3_length: 13

cdr3_nt: TGTGCCAGCAGGGACAGTAGCTCCTACGAGCAGTACTTC
cdr3_aa: CASRDSSSYEQYF
v_call: TRBV6-5
clone_size: .
d_call: .
j_call: TRBJ2-7
cdr3_length: 13

cdr3_nt: TGTGCCAGCAGCTTGGCAGGGCCCACTGAAGCTTTCTTT
cdr3_aa: CASSLAGPTEAFF
v_call: TRBV5-4
clone_size: .
d_call: .
j_call: TRBJ1-1
cdr3_length: 13

cdr3_nt: TGTGCCAGCAGCTTGGCTGGGACTGGCTCCTACGAGCAGTACTTC
cdr3_aa: CASSLAGTGSYEQYF
v_call: TRBV5-5
clone_size: .
d_call: .
j_call: TRBJ2-7
cdr3_length: 15

cdr3_nt: TGTGCCAGCAGATCCTCGCCCTACCGGGCCCGTCTAGCGGGAGTAGATACGCAGTATTTT
cdr3_aa: CASRSSPYRARLAGVDTQYF
v_call: TRBV4-2
clone_size: .
d_call: TRBD2
j_call: TRBJ2-3
cdr3_length: 20

cdr3_nt: TGTGCCAGTAGTATACAGGGGTCCACTGAAGCTTTCTTT
cdr3_aa: CASSIQGSTEAFF
v_call: TRBV19
clone_size: .
d_call: .
j_call: TRBJ1-1
cdr3_length: 13

cdr3_nt: TGTGCCAGTAGTATCCCTCGCCGCAGTGGTGAAGCTTTCTTT
cdr3_aa: CASSIPRRSGEAFF
v_call: TRBV19
clone_size: .
d_call: .
j_call: TRBJ1-1
cdr3_length: 14

cdr3_nt: TGTGCCAGCAGCTCGGGATGGACAGACTTGAACACCGGGGAGCTGTTTTTT
cdr3_aa: CASSSGWTDLNTGELFF
v_call: TRBV7-9
clone_size: .
d_call: .
j_call: TRBJ2-2
cdr3_length: 17

cdr3_nt: TGTGCCAGCAGCGCAGAGGGACTTAGGGTGGAACCACTCTACAATGAGCAGTTCTTC
cdr3_aa: CASSAEGLRVEPLYNEQFF
v_call: TRBV9
clone_size: .
d_call: .
j_call: TRBJ2-1
cdr3_length: 19

cdr3_nt: TGTGCCAGCCGGACTAGCGGAGATCTAGCCAAAAACATTCAGTACTTC
cdr3_aa: CASRTSGDLAKNIQYF
v_call: TRBV2
clone_size: .
d_call: TRBD2
j_call: TRBJ2-4
cdr3_length: 16

cdr3_nt: TGTGCCAGCAGTTACGGCACTAACTATGGCTACACCTTC
cdr3_aa: CASSYGTNYGYTF
v_call: TRBV6-5
clone_size: .
d_call: .
j_call: TRBJ1-2
cdr3_length: 13

cdr3_nt: TGCGCCAGCAGCCAAGGGACAGGCTCTGGAAACACCATATATTTT
cdr3_aa: CASSQGTGSGNTIYF
v_call: TRBV4-3
clone_size: once
d_call: TRBD1
j_call: TRBJ1-3
cdr3_length: 15

cdr3_nt: TGTGCCAGTAGTACGATGGGAGTTAACACTGAAGCTTTCTTT
cdr3_aa: CASSTMGVNTEAFF
v_call: TRBV19
clone_size: .
d_call: .
j_call: TRBJ1-1
cdr3_length: 14

cdr3_nt: TGTGCTTCAAATCCGGGGGGCCTCACTGAAGCTTTCTTT
cdr3_aa: CASNPGGLTEAFF
v_call: TRBV19
clone_size: .
d_call: .
j_call: TRBJ1-1
cdr3_length: 13

cdr3_nt: TGTGCCAGCAGTAAGAACCAGGGGCAAAACTCCGAGCAGTACTTC
cdr3_aa: CASSKNQGQNSEQYF
v_call: TRBV27
clone_size: .
d_call: .
j_call: TRBJ2-7
cdr3_length: 15